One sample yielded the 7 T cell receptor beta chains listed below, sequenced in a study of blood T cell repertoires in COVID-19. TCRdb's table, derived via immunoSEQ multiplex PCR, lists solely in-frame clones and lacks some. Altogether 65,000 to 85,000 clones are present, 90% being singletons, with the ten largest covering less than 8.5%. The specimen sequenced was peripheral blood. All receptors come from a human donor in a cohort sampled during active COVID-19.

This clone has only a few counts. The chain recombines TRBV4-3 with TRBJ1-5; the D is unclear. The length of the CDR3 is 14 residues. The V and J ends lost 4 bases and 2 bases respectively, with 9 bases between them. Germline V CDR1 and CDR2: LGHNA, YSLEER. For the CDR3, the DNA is TGCGCCAGCAGCCTCCGAACGGGCAATCAGCCCCAGCATTTT. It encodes CASSLRTGNQPQHF.

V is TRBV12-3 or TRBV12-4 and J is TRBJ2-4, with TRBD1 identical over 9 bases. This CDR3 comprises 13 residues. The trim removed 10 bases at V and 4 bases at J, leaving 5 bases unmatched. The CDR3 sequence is CATRQGEKNIQYF. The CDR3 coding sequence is TGTGCCACCAGACAGGGGGAAAAAAACATTCAGTACTTC.

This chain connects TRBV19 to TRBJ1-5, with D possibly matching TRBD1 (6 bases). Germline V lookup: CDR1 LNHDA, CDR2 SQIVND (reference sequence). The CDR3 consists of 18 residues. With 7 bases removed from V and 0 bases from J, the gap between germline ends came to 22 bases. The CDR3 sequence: CASNSGTTEAYSNQPQHF. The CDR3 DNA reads TGTGCCAGTAACTCTGGGACAACTGAGGCCTATAGCAATCAGCCCCAGCATTTT.

CDR3 amino acids: CATSGSSYEQYF. The CDR3 bases are TGTGCCACCAGTGGTTCGTCCTACGAGCAGTACTTC. The gene calls are TRBV24-1 and TRBJ2-7; no reliable D call. The germline V gene encodes CDR1 KGHDR and CDR2 SFDVKD. This CDR3 has 12 amino acids. The V end lost 5 bases, the J end lost 1 base, and 5 bases lay between the germline ends.

CDR3 coding DNA: TGCAGCGTTACTACAACCTACAATGAGCAGTTCTTC. Its protein product is CSVTTTYNEQFF. The gene calls are TRBV29-1 and TRBJ2-1; no reliable D call. V was shortened by 5 bases and J by 2 bases, with 7 bases between the two germline ends. CDR3 size: 12 residues. Looked up from germline, CDR1 is SQVTM and CDR2 is ANQGSEA.

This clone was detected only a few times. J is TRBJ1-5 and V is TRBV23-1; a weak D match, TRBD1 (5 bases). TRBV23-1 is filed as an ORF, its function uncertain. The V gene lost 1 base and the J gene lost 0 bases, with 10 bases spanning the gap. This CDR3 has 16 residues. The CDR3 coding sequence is TGCGCCAGCAGTCAATTGTGCAGGGATAGCAATCAGCCCCAGCATTTT. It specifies CASSQLCRDSNQPQHF.

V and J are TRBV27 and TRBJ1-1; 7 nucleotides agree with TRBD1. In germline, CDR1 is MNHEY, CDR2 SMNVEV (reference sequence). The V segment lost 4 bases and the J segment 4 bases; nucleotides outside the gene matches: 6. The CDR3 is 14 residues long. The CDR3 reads CASSYTGVATEAFF. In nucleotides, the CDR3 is TGTGCCAGCAGTTACACAGGGGTGGCCACTGAAGCTTTCTTT.